Shown below are 25 T cell receptor beta chains from a single sample sequenced in a study of OX40 agonist ivuxolimab in advanced cancers. Sequencing was performed with immunoSEQ multiplex PCR; in TCRdb, only in-frame clones are kept and a portion is missing. The data contain 75,000 to 90,000 clones, approximately 85% of them singletons. The sample was CD4+ or CD8+ T cells sorted from blood, taken in a trial of the OX40 agonist ivuxolimab. The receptor set was obtained from an adult with an advanced solid tumor such as melanoma, head and neck, liver or kidney cancer.

The chain is built from TRBV9 and TRBJ1-4; 8 positions match TRBD1. The germline V gene has CDR1 SGDLS and CDR2 YYNGEE. Germline trimming cut 0 bases from V and 8 bases from J; bases unmatched to any gene: 9. The CDR3 runs to 16 residues. The CDR3 is CASSVEDQGAGEKLFF. In DNA, the CDR3 is TGTGCCAGCAGCGTAGAGGATCAGGGGGCGGGGGAAAAACTGTTTTTT.

This clone was found once. This rearrangement joins TRBV2 to TRBJ1-2; 8 bases fit TRBD1. Germline CDR1 and CDR2: SNHLY and FYNNEI. V lost 9 bases, J lost 4 bases, and 4 bases stayed unmatched. The CDR3 extends over 12 amino acids. CDR3 protein: CASVGTGYGYTF. In DNA, the CDR3 is TGTGCCAGTGTCGGGACAGGCTATGGCTACACCTTC.

The gene calls are TRBV11-2 and TRBJ2-3; no definite D call. Germline values: CDR1 SGHAT, CDR2 FQNNGV. The length of the CDR3 is 12 residues. Trimming stripped 5 bases from V and 6 bases from J, with 9 bases between. Here the CDR3 DNA reads TGTGCCAGCAGCCATAAGCAGGATACGCAGTATTTT. Translating it yields CASSHKQDTQYF.

The chain links TRBV7-2 to TRBJ2-7; D gene uncertain. Germline V gene lookup returns CDR1 SGHTA and CDR2 FQGNSA. V lost 1 base to trimming and J lost 5 bases, with 12 bases between them. CDR3 length: 14 amino acids. This CDR3 reads CASSLDLARHEQYF. The CDR3 DNA sequence: TGTGCCAGCAGCTTAGATCTGGCGCGCCACGAGCAGTACTTC.

This chain joins TRBV2 and TRBJ1-2; possible D gene TRBD1, 6 bases. The CDR3 has 15 residues. Germline CDR1 reads SNHLY; CDR2 reads FYNNEI. The V end lost 8 bases, the J end lost 4 bases, and 20 bases lay between the germline ends. As DNA, the CDR3 is TGTGCCAGCTCATATCTAGAAGGGACAACCTATGGCTACACCTTC. This encodes CASSYLEGTTYGYTF. Drawing the rest from reference TRBV2 and TRBJ1-2, the complete variable domain is EPEVTQTPSHQVTQMGQEVILRCVPISNHLYFYWYRQILGQKVEFLVSFYNNEISEKSEIFDDQFSVERPDGSNFTLKIRSTKLEDSAMYFCASSYLEGTTYGYTFGSGTRLTVV.

By sample share, this clone is medium-sized. The rearrangement joins TRBV7-2 to TRBJ1-1; the D gene is possibly TRBD1 (6 bases). V lost 1 base and J 4 bases, leaving 10 bases between the germline ends. The CDR3 is 14 residues long. Germline V gene data show CDR1 as SGHTA and CDR2 as FQGNSA. The CDR3 DNA is TGTGCCAGCAGCTTAGAGGTCAGGGGCACTGAAGCTTTCTTT. Its protein product is CASSLEVRGTEAFF.

CDR3 loop: CASSPRSLEPQHF. CDR3 sequence (DNA): TGTGCCAGCAGCCCGAGGTCCTTGGAGCCCCAGCATTTT. The chain is built from TRBV7-2 and TRBJ1-5; the D is unclear. The CDR3 contains 13 residues. V dropped 5 bases and J dropped 8 bases, with 13 bases sitting between them. Germline loops: CDR1 SGHTA, CDR2 FQGNSA.

The CDR3 sequence is CASSLLTGLEMWQYF. The CDR3 nucleotides read TGTGCCAGCAGTTTACTTACCGGGCTAGAGATGTGGCAGTACTTC. The chain couples TRBV28 to TRBJ2-7; the D is unclear. The germline gives CDR1 MDHEN, CDR2 SYDVKM. V was cut by 2 bases and J by 9 bases, with 20 bases left in between. CDR3 size: 15 residues.

The V and J genes are TRBV7-9 and TRBJ1-5; TRBD1 might be the D (6 bases). V lost 6 bases to trimming and J lost 0 bases, with 12 bases between them. Germline CDR1 and CDR2: SEHNR and FQNEAQ (reference sequence). The CDR3 is made up of 15 amino acids. The CDR3 nucleotides are TGTGCCAGCAGTAGGGACATCGATAGCAATCAGCCCCAGCATTTT. Amino acids: CASSRDIDSNQPQHF.

This rearrangement joins TRBV10-3 to TRBJ2-1; D might be TRBD1 (6 bases). The CDR3 extends over 13 amino acids. CDR1 and CDR2 from the germline V gene are ENHRY and SYGVKD. Trimming cost V 7 bases and J 8 bases, with 15 bases left between them. Here the CDR3 DNA reads TGTGCCATCATGCAGGGGTTGGGGGATGAGCAGTTCTTC. Translation: CAIMQGLGDEQFF.

The J gene is TRBJ2-7, the V gene TRBV10-3; TRBD1 matches at 9 bases. The J segment lost 0 bases and the V segment lost 4 bases, leaving 13 bases of the junction unmatched. CDR3 length equals 18 residues. Per germline, CDR1 ENHRY and CDR2 SYGVKD. The CDR3: CAISGPGTGYIGSYEQYF. The CDR3 nucleotides read TGTGCCATCAGTGGCCCCGGGACAGGGTATATTGGCTCCTACGAGCAGTACTTC.

The chain carries TRBV5-1 and TRBJ2-7; D is uncertain. CDR1 is SGHRS and CDR2 is YFSETQ in the germline V gene. The CDR3 loop spans 14 amino acids. Trimming took 4 bases from V and 2 from J, leaving 13 bases between them. The CDR3 coding sequence is TGCGCCAGCAGCGTCTTGGGTATGCCCTACGAGCAGTACTTC. This sequence encodes CASSVLGMPYEQYF.

This clone was seen once. In DNA form, the CDR3 reads TGTGCCAGCAGCTTAGTAGCAGGAGTCACAGATACGCAGTATTTT. Its translation: CASSLVAGVTDTQYF. J is TRBJ2-3 and V is TRBV11-3; D gene ambiguous. The CDR3 contains 15 residues. CDR1 and CDR2 from the germline V gene are SGHNT and YENEEA. V lost 1 base to trimming and J lost 2 bases, with 10 bases between them. Full variable domain (rest looked up from reference TRBV11-3 and TRBJ2-3): EAGVVQSPRYKIIEKKQPVAFWCNPISGHNTLYWYLQNLGQGPELLIRYENEEAVDDSQLPKDRFSAERLKGVDSTLKIQPAELGDSAVYLCASSLVAGVTDTQYFGPGTRLTVL.

The chain uses TRBV4-2 and TRBJ2-5; D remains unclear. The CDR3 contains 14 residues. CDR1 and CDR2 (germline): LGHNA, YNFKEQ. Trimming stripped 4 bases from V and 1 base from J, with 10 bases between. CDR3 region: CASSLKGFQETQYF. The CDR3 DNA reads TGTGCCAGCAGCCTTAAGGGCTTCCAAGAGACCCAGTACTTC.

This clone appeared once. The CDR3 is CASSLETGIYGYTF. DNA for the CDR3: TGTGCCAGCAGCTTGGAGACAGGGATCTATGGCTACACCTTC. The rearrangement links TRBV4-2 to TRBJ1-2; 7 bases are shared with TRBD1. The CDR3 runs to 14 residues. In germline, CDR1 is LGHNA, CDR2 YNFKEQ. V was clipped by 5 bases and J by 4 bases; unmatched bases: 7.

The CDR3 nucleotides are TGCGCCAGCTCCGAGCCGGGACAGGGATACAATGAGCAGTTCTTC. Amino acid sequence: CASSEPGQGYNEQFF. The chain employs TRBV10-2 and TRBJ2-1; 9 bases are shared with TRBD1. CDR3 length: 15 residues. Losses at the gene ends were 8 bases for V and 4 bases for J; bases not matched to a gene: 9. CDR1 is WSHSY and CDR2 is SAAADI in the germline V gene.

The rearrangement joins TRBV4-2 to TRBJ2-3, with TRBD1 matching over 9 bases. Losses at the gene ends were 0 bases for V and 4 bases for J; bases not matched to a gene: 8. The CDR3 totals 17 residues. Per germline, CDR1 LGHNA and CDR2 YNFKEQ. The CDR3 sequence: CASSQDSDRGISDTQYF. The DNA for the CDR3 is TGTGCCAGCAGCCAAGATTCGGACAGGGGAATCTCAGATACGCAGTATTTT.

The chain combines TRBV14 with TRBJ2-1; D is unclear. V was clipped by 0 bases and J by 7 bases, with 10 bases between them. The germline V gene has CDR1 SGHDN and CDR2 FVKESK. The CDR3 runs 14 residues. The CDR3, as DNA: TGTGCCAGCAGCCAAGATCCCGGGCGAAATGAGCAGTTCTTC. It yields the protein CASSQDPGRNEQFF.

The chain combines TRBV9 with TRBJ1-1, with 8 nucleotides matching TRBD1. Losses at the gene ends were 4 bases for V and 5 bases for J; bases not matched to a gene: 7. This CDR3 spans 14 amino acids. Germline V gene lookup returns CDR1 SGDLS and CDR2 YYNGEE. CDR3 loop: CASSNQGAVTEAFF. DNA for the CDR3: TGTGCCAGCAGCAATCAGGGGGCGGTTACTGAAGCTTTCTTT.

The V gene is TRBV9, the J gene TRBJ2-5, with 9 positions matching TRBD2. Germline lookup yields CDR1 SGDLS and CDR2 YYNGEE. The CDR3 loop spans 17 amino acids. V shed 0 bases and J 2 bases; nucleotides not matched to a gene: 8. The CDR3 DNA follows: TGTGCCAGCAGCGTAGGTCTAGCGGGGAGGTGGCAAGAGACCCAGTACTTC. Translated: CASSVGLAGRWQETQYF. Using reference TRBV9 and TRBJ2-5 for the parts outside the CDR3, the full variable domain is DSGVTQTPKHLITATGQRVTLRCSPRSGDLSVYWYQQSLDQGLQFLIQYYNGEERAKGNILERFSAQQFPDLHSELNLSSLELGDSALYFCASSVGLAGRWQETQYFGPGTRLLVL.

The chain links TRBV5-4 to TRBJ2-3; either TRBD1 or TRBD2 may supply D (5 bases each). CDR3 length: 14 residues. Germline lookup yields CDR1 SGHNT and CDR2 YYREEE (reference sequence). The V end lost 6 bases, the J end lost 6 bases, and 17 bases lay between the germline ends. The CDR3 region has the DNA TGTGCCAGCACATGGGACGGTGCCTCTGATACGCAGTATTTT. Protein product: CASTWDGASDTQYF.

The V call is TRBV5-6, the J call TRBJ1-4; weak D call: TRBD1 (5 bases). Germline V gives CDR1 SGHDT, CDR2 YYEEEE. The germline V and J ends were trimmed by 3 bases and 7 bases, with 19 bases remaining between them. CDR3 length: 16 amino acids. The CDR3 nucleotides are TGTGCCAGCAGCTCAATCTACAGGTCAGGTAGTGAAAAACTGTTTTTT. Translating it yields CASSSIYRSGSEKLFF.

The CDR3 here is CAISDRTGGITDTQYF. The CDR3 nucleotides are TGTGCCATCAGTGATCGAACGGGGGGGATCACAGATACGCAGTATTTT. This chain connects TRBV10-3 to TRBJ2-3; 8 bases map to TRBD2. Trimming removed 3 bases from V and 2 bases from J; junction bases left unmatched: 7. This CDR3 region has 16 residues. CDR1 ENHRY and CDR2 SYGVKD come from the germline V gene.

The rearrangement links TRBV19 to TRBJ1-4, with 10 bases identical to TRBD1. This CDR3 region has 17 residues. Unmatched junction bases numbered 13, after V lost 5 bases and J lost 7 bases. Germline CDR1 LNHDA, CDR2 SQIVND (reference sequence). The CDR3 nucleotides are TGTGCCAGTAGTTCCGGGACAGGGGTGCTCGGGGCTGAAAAACTGTTTTTT. Protein product: CASSSGTGVLGAEKLFF.

Here the CDR3 DNA reads TGTGCCAGCAGCCCCCGGACAGAATCTGGAAACACCATATATTTT. Translation gives CASSPRTESGNTIYF. The J gene is TRBJ1-3, the V gene TRBV7-2; possible D gene TRBD1, 6 bases. The CDR3 consists of 15 residues. V shed 5 bases and J shed 1 base, with 12 bases lying between them. Germline V CDR1 and CDR2: SGHTA, FQGNSA.